The 30 T cell receptor beta chains below come from one sample, sequenced in a study of blood T cell repertoires in COVID-19. The repertoire was sequenced with immunoSEQ multiplex PCR; TCRdb's copy has only in-frame clones and lacks some. This sample yields roughly 260,000 clones, of which roughly 87% are seen a single time; 2.2% belongs to the top ten. Source material: peripheral blood. These receptors all stem from a woman in her 50s who had recovered from COVID-19.

The chain combines TRBV30 with TRBJ1-2, with 8 positions matching TRBD1. Trimming cost V 1 base and J 4 bases; bases outside gene matches: 5. Per germline, CDR1 GTSNPN and CDR2 SVGIG (reference sequence). The length of the CDR3 is 14 residues. Here the CDR3 DNA reads TGTGCCTGGAGTGAAGGGACAGGTTTCTATGGCTACACCTTC. It codes for CAWSEGTGFYGYTF.

The V gene is TRBV5-1, the J gene TRBJ2-2; 16 bases match TRBD2. Germline trimming cut 4 bases from V and 4 bases from J; bases unmatched to any gene: 10. There are 19 residues in the CDR3. Germline V CDR1 and CDR2: SGHRS, YFSETQ. CDR3 sequence reads: CASSLVPGLAGGITGELFF. The CDR3 DNA is TGCGCCAGCAGCCTCGTCCCGGGACTAGCGGGGGGGATCACCGGGGAGCTGTTTTTT.

The chain has TRBV3-1 (or the pseudogene TRBV3-2) and TRBJ2-7; the D is unclear. The CDR3 covers 12 residues. Germline-derived CDR1 and CDR2 are LGHDT and YNNKEL (reference sequence). The ends were cut back, 2 bases at V and 2 bases at J, with 4 bases in the middle. CDR3 sequence: CASSQSAYEQYF. DNA of the CDR3: TGTGCCAGCAGCCAATCCGCCTACGAGCAGTACTTC.

The chain has TRBV12-3 or TRBV12-4 and TRBJ1-2, with a tentative D call TRBD1 (5 bases). This CDR3 contains 13 residues. V was shortened by 6 bases and J by 5 bases, with 13 bases between the two germline ends. As DNA, the CDR3 is TGTGCCAGCAGCTTAACCCGGGGGTATGGCTACACCTTC. Its protein is CASSLTRGYGYTF.

The V gene is TRBV24-1, the J gene TRBJ2-3, with 10 bases that match TRBD1. The J segment lost 1 base and the V segment lost 3 bases, leaving 6 bases of the junction unmatched. The germline gives CDR1 KGHDR, CDR2 SFDVKD. CDR3 length equals 17 residues. DNA of the CDR3: TGTGCCACCAGTGATCCATGGGGACAGGGGCGCACAGATACGCAGTATTTT. Translated, it gives CATSDPWGQGRTDTQYF.

V gene TRBV28 combines with J gene TRBJ2-7; 11 bases agree with TRBD2. V lost 5 bases and J lost 2; bases outside the gene matches: 2. This CDR3 contains 14 residues. CDR1 and CDR2 (germline): MDHEN, SYDVKM. The CDR3 here is CASSVAGGPYEQYF. CDR3 sequence (DNA): TGTGCCAGCAGTGTAGCGGGAGGGCCCTACGAGCAGTACTTC.

The chain carries TRBV7-3 and TRBJ2-2; D is perhaps TRBD1 (5 bases). Between the trimmed V and J ends, which lost 3 bases and 2 bases, there was a span of 7 bases. The V gene's germline CDR1 is SGHTA and CDR2 FQGTGA. CDR3 length: 14 amino acids. The CDR3 reads CASSFGHNTGELFF. The DNA for the CDR3 is TGTGCCAGCAGCTTCGGACACAACACCGGGGAGCTGTTTTTT.

V is TRBV12-5 and J is TRBJ1-3; unclear D gene. The germline V gene has CDR1 LGHNT and CDR2 FRNRAP. V was cut by 7 bases and J by 0 bases, with 19 bases left in between. CDR3 length equals 17 residues. In DNA, the CDR3 is TGTGCTAGTGCTTCTACCCGGGGAAAGAACTCTGGAAACACCATATATTTT. It translates to CASASTRGKNSGNTIYF.

V usage is TRBV10-3 and J usage is TRBJ1-1; 9 bases are shared with TRBD1. Germline loops: CDR1 ENHRY, CDR2 SYGVKD. The CDR3 has 14 amino acids. V lost 4 bases to trimming and J lost 5 bases; unmatched junction nucleotides: 5. CDR3 protein: CAISVQGARTEAFF. As DNA, the CDR3 is TGTGCCATCAGTGTACAGGGGGCGCGGACTGAAGCTTTCTTT.

This rearrangement joins TRBV6-5 to TRBJ2-2; 8 positions match TRBD2. Per germline, CDR1 MNHEY and CDR2 SVGAGI. This CDR3 is 15 amino acids long. V was clipped by 6 bases and J by 1 base; unmatched bases: 4. CDR3 DNA: TGTGCCAGCAGCCGCGGGGGGCTGAACACCGGGGAGCTGTTTTTT. Its translation is CASSRGGLNTGELFF.

The genes are TRBV5-6 and TRBJ2-7; 7 bases are a match to TRBD1. This CDR3 is built from 15 residues. J lost 3 bases, V lost 4 bases, and 10 bases had no gene match. CDR1 SGHDT and CDR2 YYEEEE come from the germline V gene. This chain's CDR3 is CASSQGQTLFYEQYF. The CDR3 DNA follows: TGTGCCAGCAGCCAGGGACAGACCCTATTCTACGAGCAGTACTTC.

The V and J genes are TRBV25-1 and TRBJ1-1; the D gene is possibly TRBD1 (6 bases). Germline lookup yields CDR1 MGHDK and CDR2 SYGVNS. The CDR3 is 13 residues long. Trimming shortened V by 7 bases and J by 3 bases, and 12 bases separated the two germline ends. CDR3 sequence: CASIGGLDTEAFF. The CDR3 bases are TGTGCCAGCATCGGGGGGCTCGACACTGAAGCTTTCTTT. Full variable domain (rest looked up from reference TRBV25-1 and TRBJ1-1): EADIYQTPRYLVIGTGKKITLECSQTMGHDKMYWYQQDPGMELHLIHYSYGVNSTEKGDLSSESTVSRIRTEHFPLTLESARPSHTSQYLCASIGGLDTEAFFGQGTRLTVV.

This clone was seen once. This chain connects TRBV10-3 to TRBJ1-1, with 12 bases identical to TRBD1. CDR3 length equals 17 residues. Looked up from germline, CDR1 is ENHRY and CDR2 is SYGVKD. V was pared by 0 bases and J by 1 base, with 3 bases of the junction left unmatched. The CDR3 loop is CAISESGTGGENTEAFF. CDR3 nucleotide sequence: TGTGCCATCAGTGAGTCGGGGACAGGGGGCGAGAACACTGAAGCTTTCTTT.

The J gene is TRBJ1-6, the V gene TRBV5-1, with a possible D match to TRBD1 (5 bases). Trimming left V 2 bases short and J 6 bases short, with 9 bases between. CDR1 and CDR2 (germline): SGHRS, YFSETQ. CDR3 length: 14 residues. The chain's CDR3 is CASSLQESNSPLHF. DNA for the CDR3: TGCGCCAGCAGCTTACAGGAGTCTAATTCACCCCTCCACTTT.

V usage is TRBV10-3 and J usage is TRBJ1-1, with 7 bases lining up with TRBD1. The junction had 11 bases not matched to a gene; V was cut back by 8 bases and J by 5 bases. Germline CDR1 and CDR2: ENHRY and SYGVKD. The CDR3 spans 14 residues. The CDR3: CAIRDRERETEAFF. CDR3 coding DNA: TGTGCCATCCGAGACAGGGAAAGAGAAACTGAAGCTTTCTTT.

The chain recombines TRBV9 with TRBJ1-1; D unclear. CDR1 SGDLS and CDR2 YYNGEE come from the germline V gene. This CDR3 has 13 amino acids. Deletions cut 4 bases from V and 1 base from J, with 8 bases between. CDR3 residues: CASSLTWNTEAFF. The CDR3 DNA follows: TGTGCCAGCAGCCTGACTTGGAACACTGAAGCTTTCTTT.

This chain links TRBV6-2 or TRBV6-3 with TRBJ2-3, with 9 nucleotides matching TRBD2. The germline V gene has CDR1 MNHEY and CDR2 SVGEGT. CDR3 length equals 17 residues. J gave up 7 bases and V 6 bases, and 17 bases lay outside the gene matches. In DNA, the CDR3 is TGTGCCAGCAGCCCTCCGGTAGGGCGGGGGGGCTCAAATACGCAGTATTTT. Translating gives CASSPPVGRGGSNTQYF.

The chain's CDR3 is CASSLVSAEAFF. CDR3 bases: TGTGCCAGCAGCTTAGTGTCTGCTGAAGCTTTCTTT. The chain employs TRBV11-1 and TRBJ1-1; D is unclear. V was pared by 1 base and J by 6 bases, with 6 bases between. The germline V gene encodes CDR1 SGHAT and CDR2 FQDESV (reference sequence). This CDR3 has 12 residues.

V and J are TRBV12-5 and TRBJ2-2; the match to TRBD1 covers 7 bases. Trimming took 3 bases from V and 4 from J; bases not matched to a gene: 5. The CDR3 covers 15 residues. Germline V gives CDR1 LGHNT, CDR2 FRNRAP. The CDR3 bases are TGTGCTAGTGGTTTAGAGGGGGCGATCACCGGGGAGCTGTTTTTT. Translated, it gives CASGLEGAITGELFF. Complete variable domain (other parts from reference TRBV12-5 and TRBJ2-2): DARVTQTPRHKVTEMGQEVTMRCQPILGHNTVFWYRQTMMQGLELLAYFRNRAPLDDSGMPKDRFSAEMPDATLATLKIQPSEPRDSAVYFCASGLEGAITGELFFGEGSRLTVL.

This clone has a single count. This CDR3 reads CASRGSLGSTGHMSASQYF. CDR3 coding DNA: TGTGCCAGCAGGGGGTCCCTGGGGTCGACAGGGCATATGAGCGCATCCCAGTACTTC. The chain carries TRBV27 and TRBJ2-7; 7 positions match TRBD1. This CDR3 contains 19 residues. The V segment lost 6 bases and the J segment 10 bases; nucleotides outside the gene matches: 30. Germline CDR1 reads MNHEY; CDR2 reads SMNVEV (reference sequence).

This clone was seen a handful of times. The chain couples TRBV4-3 to TRBJ2-7, with unresolved D. The CDR3 totals 15 residues. The V and J ends lost 0 bases and 3 bases respectively, with 12 bases between them. Germline V gives CDR1 LGHNA, CDR2 YSLEER. This chain's CDR3 is CASSQEINGVYEQYF. CDR3 nucleotide sequence: TGCGCCAGCAGCCAAGAAATCAACGGAGTCTACGAGCAGTACTTC.

V usage is TRBV7-2 and J usage is TRBJ2-2, with D possibly matching TRBD2 (7 bases). This CDR3 is built from 17 residues. V gave up 2 bases and J gave up 7 bases, with 20 bases separating them. The germline V gene encodes CDR1 SGHTA and CDR2 FQGNSA. The CDR3 here is CASSLMAGARTGGELFF. CDR3 nucleotides: TGTGCCAGCAGCTTAATGGCGGGGGCCCGGACTGGCGGGGAGCTGTTTTTT.

V is TRBV7-2 and J is TRBJ1-1; 8 positions match TRBD1. Trimming took 5 bases from V and 5 from J; bases not matched to a gene: 4. The V gene's germline CDR1 is SGHTA and CDR2 FQGNSA. The CDR3 has 13 residues. CDR3 sequence: CASSTRQGTEAFF. For the CDR3, the DNA is TGTGCCAGCAGCACAAGACAGGGGACTGAAGCTTTCTTT.

The genes are TRBV15 and TRBJ1-1; possible D gene TRBD1, 5 bases. Between the trimmed V and J ends, which lost 5 bases and 3 bases, there was a span of 16 bases. The CDR3 spans 15 residues. Germline V lookup: CDR1 LNHNV, CDR2 YYDKDF (reference sequence). The CDR3 reads CATSRTGGRDTEAFF. CDR3 coding DNA: TGTGCCACCAGCCGCACGGGGGGGAGGGACACTGAAGCTTTCTTT.

V usage is TRBV9 and J usage is TRBJ1-2; 7 nucleotides match TRBD1. The CDR3 is made up of 15 amino acids. Germline CDR1 reads SGDLS; CDR2 reads YYNGEE. J gave up 8 bases and V 4 bases, and 14 bases lay outside the gene matches. This chain's CDR3 is CASSPTGDPWGGYTF. CDR3 DNA sequence: TGTGCCAGCAGCCCAACAGGGGACCCATGGGGGGGCTACACCTTC.

This clone showed up just once. The chain recombines TRBV30 with TRBJ1-3; 7 bases are a match to TRBD1. Germline assignment: CDR1 GTSNPN and CDR2 SVGIG (reference sequence). The CDR3 has 15 amino acids. The V and J ends lost 0 bases and 3 bases, in that order; junction bases with no gene match: 5. As DNA, the CDR3 is TGTGCCTGGAGTGTGAGGGCAGGGGGTGGAAACACCATATATTTT. Translating it yields CAWSVRAGGGNTIYF.

This chain links TRBV29-1 with TRBJ1-1; no reliable D call. The CDR3 is made up of 11 amino acids. Per the germline V gene, CDR1 is SQVTM and CDR2 is ANQGSEA. Trimming took off 5 bases at V and 3 bases at J, with 7 bases between the two ends. CDR3 bases: TGCAGCGTTCTAACTTACACTGAAGCTTTCTTT. Its translation is CSVLTYTEAFF.

This clone was counted once. This chain uses TRBV7-2 with TRBJ2-5; the match to TRBD2 covers 12 bases. The CDR3 contains 14 residues. CDR1 is SGHTA and CDR2 is FQGNSA in the germline V gene. J lost 4 bases, V lost 8 bases, and 5 bases had no gene match. In nucleotides, the CDR3 is TGTGCCAGCTCTAGCGGGGGGGCCCGAGAGACCCAGTACTTC. Residues: CASSSGGARETQYF.

The chain carries TRBV5-1 and TRBJ1-3, with TRBD1 as a possible D gene (5 bases). The length of the CDR3 is 16 residues. CDR1 is SGHRS, CDR2 YFSETQ, per germline. V was trimmed by 0 bases and J by 2 bases, leaving 12 bases between them. The chain's CDR3 is CASSLVGGPTGNTIYF. In DNA, the CDR3 is TGCGCCAGCAGCTTGGTGGGGGGTCCGACTGGAAACACCATATATTTT. Complete variable domain (other parts from reference TRBV5-1 and TRBJ1-3): KAGVTQTPRYLIKTRGQQVTLSCSPISGHRSVSWYQQTPGQGLQFLFEYFSETQRNKGNFPGRFSGRQFSNSRSEMNVSTLELGDSALYLCASSLVGGPTGNTIYFGEGSWLTVV.

The chain employs TRBV9 and TRBJ1-2; 11 bases align to TRBD1. Germline loops: CDR1 SGDLS, CDR2 YYNGEE. The CDR3 consists of 15 residues. With V trimmed by 4 bases and J by 7 bases, 9 bases remained unmatched. As DNA, the CDR3 is TGTGCCAGCAGCAACCAGGGACAGGGGGATCGTGGCTACACCTTC. It yields the protein CASSNQGQGDRGYTF.